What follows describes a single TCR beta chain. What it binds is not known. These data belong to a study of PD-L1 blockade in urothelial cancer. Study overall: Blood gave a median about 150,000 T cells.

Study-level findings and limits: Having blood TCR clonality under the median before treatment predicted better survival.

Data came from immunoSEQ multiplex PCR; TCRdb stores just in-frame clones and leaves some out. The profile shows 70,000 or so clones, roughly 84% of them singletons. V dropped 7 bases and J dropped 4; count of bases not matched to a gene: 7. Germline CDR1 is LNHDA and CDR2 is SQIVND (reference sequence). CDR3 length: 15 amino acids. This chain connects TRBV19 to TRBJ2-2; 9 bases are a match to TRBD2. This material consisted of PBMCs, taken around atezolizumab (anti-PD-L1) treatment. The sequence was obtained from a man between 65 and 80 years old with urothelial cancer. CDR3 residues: CASTEGGGVTGELFF. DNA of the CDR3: TGTGCCAGTACCGAGGGCGGGGGGGTCACCGGGGAGCTGTTTTTT.